This T cell receptor (beta chain) was sequenced for a study of T cell clonality in common variable immunodeficiency. Study conclusions and caveats: What drives increased CVID clonality needs T cell subpopulation sequencing.

The protocol was immunoSEQ multiplex PCR, while the TCRdb copy is restricted to in-frame clones and leaves out a portion. Observed in the sample are approximately 58,000 clones, none of them singletons. This clone was counted many times. What it binds is not known. Coverage ceases 3 residues before the CDR3 finishes, and the germline J gene fills in the end. This CDR3 comprises 13 residues. Germline CDR1 DFQATT, CDR2 SNEGSKA (reference sequence). Trimming left V 6 bases short and J 4 bases short, with 14 bases between. Most patients and controls had Caucasian heritage. Heparinized whole blood, about 4.5 to 8.5 ml, came from each donor.

The gene calls are TRBV20-1 and TRBJ2-3; TRBD1 might be the D (6 bases). What was sequenced was peripheral blood mononuclear cells. The sequence derives from a person aged 18-69 years in good health. The CDR3 here is CSATQGSSDTQYF. CDR3 DNA (partial): TGCAGTGCGACACAGGGTTCCTCAGATACG.